This TCR beta chain comes out of a study of cytomegalovirus exposure and HLA in healthy donors. Study as a whole: HLA-typed donors were the source of about 85 million unique TCRs, which an early data release held. Points from the study as a whole: The classifier, whose performance was assessed in both the original and validation cohorts, reportedly diagnosed cytomegalovirus status with high specificity and sensitivity. In vitro checks showed that a few CMV-associated chains really do target CMV antigens.

In germline, CDR1 is SGHNT, CDR2 YYREEE (reference sequence). The V and J ends lost 0 bases and 4 bases, in that order; junction bases with no gene match: 5. The length of the CDR3 is 17 residues. In regard to this clone: Its matching antigen is unknown.

The PCR was carried out with 60 Vbeta primers and 13 Jbeta primers. Original processing methods: A later analysis counted roughly 74 million unique TCR beta chains, some 10 million shared. The protocol was immunoSEQ multiplex PCR, while the TCRdb copy is restricted to in-frame clones and leaves out a portion. The D gene and trimming were derived from the DNA, and the V and J assignments and clone size from that table. Here the sample spans 170,000 or so clones, roughly four fifths being singletons. The specimen was PBMCs. The chain uses TRBV5-4 and TRBJ2-2; TRBD2 aligns across 11 bases. This TCR was recovered from a woman under 40 in good health and CMV-seronegative. The CDR3 loop is CASSLDGTSGFTGELFF. In DNA form, the CDR3 reads TGTGCCAGCAGCTTGGACGGGACTAGCGGATTCACCGGGGAGCTGTTTTTT.